This T cell receptor beta chain was documented in a study of blood T cell repertoires in COVID-19. Background on the study: Some COVID-19 samples were acute and others convalescent; all came from the United States, Italy and Spain.

Germline V CDR1 and CDR2: SGHNT, YYREEE (reference sequence). V was trimmed by 4 bases and J by 7 bases, leaving 14 bases between them. The CDR3 runs 14 residues. In the source study's methods: Nucleated cell counts were estimated from reference gene primer amplification. TCRdb's copy holds only in-frame clones and misses some; the assay was immunoSEQ multiplex PCR. V, J and clone size reflect that table, while D and trimming were determined from the DNA. The data contain around 450,000 clones, 80% to 95% of them singletons. The cohort comprised adults aged 18 to 89 years residing in about two dozen US areas. Membership in each cohort depended on participant-reported clinical history.

The material sequenced was PBMCs or T cells enriched from blood (not recorded which). The clonotype originates from a man between 18 and 35 years old who had recovered from COVID-19. This chain uses TRBV5-4 with TRBJ2-2, with a tentative D call TRBD1 (6 bases). CDR3 sequence: CASSRDMENGELFF. DNA for the CDR3: TGTGCCAGCAGCCGGGACATGGAGAACGGGGAGCTGTTTTTT.